This T cell receptor (beta chain) was observed in a study of identical twins. General observations from the study: Where beta out-of-frame sequences were concerned, excess twin sharing was weaker.

Trimming at V came to 4 bases and at J to 3 bases, leaving 10 bases not matched to a gene. The CDR3 contains 16 residues. CDR1 is KGHSH, CDR2 LQKENI, per germline. Concerning this clonotype itself: Its antigen is still unknown.

Template switching (which added a universal primer site) was used, and cDNA carried unique molecular identifiers. Each CDR3 protein gets one entry after TCRdb re-called the 5' RACE reads with MiXCR. The sample has fewer than 500,000 distinct CDR3 sequences, roughly an eighth seen once. This same sample was also part of a study on yellow fever vaccine responses in identical twins.

The chain has TRBV18 and TRBJ1-1; TRBD1 aligns across 8 bases. The clonotype was recovered from a woman aged 18-29 years in good health. The material sequenced was CD4+ T cells sorted from blood. Here the CDR3 reads CASSRAGGIGDTEAFF. CDR3 in DNA: TGTGCCAGCTCACGGGCAGGGGGCATTGGGGACACTGAAGCTTTCTTT.